These 32 T cell receptor beta chains originate from one sample sequenced in a study of regulatory T cells in long-lasting Graves disease. Building the TCR beta libraries relied on iRepertoire HTBI primers, and CDR3 regions underwent Arm-PCR. From the multiplex PCR reads, TCRdb called clonotypes with MiXCR, one entry per CDR3 protein. The sample has about 530,000 distinct CDR3 sequences, around 16% seen once. Time point reported: newly diagnosed GD, antithyroid drugs for less than 3 months. After RNA was extracted from PBMCs, the TCR library was made from it. Another study also made use of these data, one on T cells in Graves' hyperthyroidism and ophthalmopathy.

The source was peripheral blood mononuclear cells (PBMCs), collected at new diagnosis, from a patient treated with antithyroid drugs. The receptor source for this set is a woman aged 35 to 60 with Graves disease.

This clonotype was detected only a few times. The J gene is TRBJ2-3, the V gene TRBV5-1; TRBD1 matches 9 bases. V lost 4 bases to trimming and J lost 5 bases; unmatched junction nucleotides: 11. This CDR3 has 16 residues. Germline V gives CDR1 SGHRS, CDR2 YFSETQ. The CDR3 nucleotides read TGCGCCAGCAGCCCACACCTCGGGACAGGGTTAGATACGCAGTATTTT. It codes for CASSPHLGTGLDTQYF.

This clonotype appeared many times. The chain employs TRBV27 and TRBJ2-1; perhaps TRBD2 as D (7 bases). The CDR3 has 13 amino acids. Germline lookup yields CDR1 MNHEY and CDR2 SMNVEV (reference sequence). Between the trimmed V and J ends, which lost 2 bases and 9 bases, there was a span of 11 bases. The chain's CDR3 is CASSLMRGGEQFF. The CDR3 coding sequence is TGTGCCAGCAGTTTAATGAGGGGGGGTGAGCAGTTCTTC.

This clonotype was seen more than once but under ten times. V usage is TRBV7-9 and J usage is TRBJ1-2; TRBD1 agrees at 8 bases. V lost 4 bases to trimming and J lost 5 bases; unmatched junction nucleotides: 12. Germline values: CDR1 SEHNR, CDR2 FQNEAQ (reference sequence). CDR3 length: 16 amino acids. The CDR3 DNA reads TGTGCCAGCAGCTCAGTGGACAGGGAGGTTGATTATGGCTACACCTTC. Translated: CASSSVDREVDYGYTF.

Points on this clonotype: A much bigger clone sits one base away, suggesting this may be a read error. The chain joins TRBV28 to TRBJ2-1; 8 bases fit TRBD1. Germline V lookup: CDR1 MDHEN, CDR2 SYDVKM. CDR3 length: 15 residues. The J segment lost 10 bases and the V segment lost 5 bases, leaving 13 bases of the junction unmatched. The CDR3 protein is CASSPPTGGTYEQFF. In DNA, the CDR3 is TGTGCCAGCAGTCCCCCAACAGGGGGAACCTACGAGCAGTTCTTC.

V is TRBV9 and J is TRBJ1-5; D is possibly TRBD1 (6 bases). CDR1 is SGDLS and CDR2 is YYNGEE in the germline V gene. Trimming took 3 bases from V and 8 from J, leaving 12 bases between them. The CDR3 consists of 13 residues. In DNA, the CDR3 is TGTGCCAGCAGCGCAGGGGCAACCGAGCCCCAGCATTTT. Protein sequence: CASSAGATEPQHF.

This clonotype came up many times. This chain uses TRBV3-1 with TRBJ2-1; 9 bases align to TRBD2. V was pared by 5 bases and J by 7 bases, with 6 bases of the junction left unmatched. Germline loops: CDR1 LGHDT, CDR2 YNNKEL (reference sequence). The CDR3 totals 14 residues. The CDR3 nucleotides are TGTGCCAGCAGCTTCTTAGCGGGGGCGAATGAGCAGTTCTTC. Translated: CASSFLAGANEQFF.

This clonotype appeared many times. This sequence joins TRBV7-6 and TRBJ2-3; a possible D gene is TRBD1 (5 bases). Germline values: CDR1 SGHVS, CDR2 FNYEAQ. This CDR3 region has 15 residues. Trimming took 1 base from V and 1 from J, leaving 9 bases between them. CDR3 nucleotides: TGTGCCAGCAGCTTAGAGGGGTTCGGCACAGATACGCAGTATTTT. It yields the protein CASSLEGFGTDTQYF.

This clonotype was seen many times. The chain recombines TRBV20-1 with TRBJ2-5; TRBD2 matches 7 bases. This CDR3 spans 14 amino acids. The J segment lost 5 bases and the V segment lost 5 bases, leaving 11 bases of the junction unmatched. CDR1 is DFQATT, CDR2 SNEGSKA, per germline (reference sequence). The CDR3 spells CSASRGDGLETQYF. As DNA, the CDR3 is TGCAGTGCTTCACGGGGGGACGGGCTGGAGACCCAGTACTTC.

The V call is TRBV6-1, the J call TRBJ1-2, with TRBD1 identical over 10 bases. CDR1 MNHNS and CDR2 SASEGT come from the germline V gene. This CDR3 region has 15 residues. The J segment lost 3 bases and the V segment lost 4 bases, leaving 5 bases of the junction unmatched. In DNA form, the CDR3 reads TGTGCCAGCAGTGGACAGGGGGCGCAGGACTATGGCTACACCTTC. This gives the protein CASSGQGAQDYGYTF.

This clonotype was counted at least ten times. The rearrangement uses TRBV20-1 and TRBJ2-7; the D gene is possibly TRBD2 (5 bases). The V gene lost 1 base and the J gene lost 3 bases, with 7 bases spanning the gap. The CDR3 extends over 12 amino acids. CDR1 DFQATT and CDR2 SNEGSKA come from the germline V gene (reference sequence). CDR3: CSARGESYEQYF. The CDR3 bases are TGCAGTGCTAGAGGGGAGAGCTACGAGCAGTACTTC.

This clonotype was counted between two and nine times. This chain connects TRBV6-1 to TRBJ1-5, with 11 nucleotides matching TRBD1. This CDR3 is 15 amino acids long. J gave up 6 bases and V 2 bases, and 3 bases lay outside the gene matches. Germline-derived CDR1 and CDR2 are MNHNS and SASEGT. In nucleotides, the CDR3 is TGTGCCAGCAGTGAACGGGGACAGGGGGGTCAGCCCCAGCATTTT. The encoded protein is CASSERGQGGQPQHF.

This sequence joins TRBV3-1 and TRBJ2-3; 7 positions match TRBD2. There are 17 residues in the CDR3. V shed 7 bases and J 2 bases; nucleotides not matched to a gene: 15. CDR1 and CDR2 from the germline V gene are LGHDT and YNNKEL (reference sequence). The CDR3 DNA reads as TGTGCCAGCACCCGGGGGGTTAGCGGGCAACCCACAGATACGCAGTATTTT. Translated, it gives CASTRGVSGQPTDTQYF.

This clonotype was observed at least ten times. This rearrangement joins TRBV12-5 to TRBJ1-6, with D perhaps TRBD1 (6 bases). Trimming took 4 bases from V and 7 from J, leaving 14 bases between them. CDR1 LGHNT and CDR2 FRNRAP come from the germline V gene. CDR3 size: 15 residues. This CDR3 reads CASGWWTDLNSPLHF. CDR3 nucleotides: TGTGCTAGTGGTTGGTGGACAGACTTAAATTCACCCCTCCACTTT.

This clonotype has ten or more counts. The chain recombines TRBV7-3 with TRBJ1-5; D perhaps matches TRBD1 (6 bases). The CDR3 consists of 16 residues. CDR1 and CDR2 (germline): SGHTA, FQGTGA. V was clipped by 6 bases and J by 3 bases, with 18 bases between them. The CDR3 spells CASSLIRAGVNQPQHF. CDR3 DNA: TGTGCCAGCAGTTTGATCAGGGCAGGGGTCAATCAGCCCCAGCATTTT.

The chain couples TRBV4-1 to TRBJ1-4, with 8 nucleotides matching TRBD1. The CDR3 loop spans 17 amino acids. Trimming at V came to 4 bases and at J to 8 bases, leaving 15 bases not matched to a gene. Germline CDR1 reads MGHRA; CDR2 reads YSYEKL. The CDR3 nucleotides are TGCGCCAGCAGCCTTTCTCGTGTTCAGGGGGCGCGAGAAAAACTGTTTTTT. Encoded protein: CASSLSRVQGAREKLFF.

This clonotype was observed a few times. V usage is TRBV3-1 and J usage is TRBJ2-1, with 9 bases fitting TRBD1. V shed 5 bases and J 6 bases; nucleotides not matched to a gene: 11. CDR3 size: 16 residues. Germline lookup yields CDR1 LGHDT and CDR2 YNNKEL (reference sequence). The CDR3 region has the DNA TGTGCCAGCAGCGTAACAGGGGGCGCAAAGGTCAATGAGCAGTTCTTC. Its translation is CASSVTGGAKVNEQFF.

The gene calls are TRBV4-2 and TRBJ2-7; tentatively, D is TRBD2 (5 bases). The germline V and J ends were trimmed by 4 bases and 0 bases, with 13 bases remaining between them. CDR3 size: 15 residues. Germline loops: CDR1 LGHNA, CDR2 YNFKEQ. CDR3: CASSPSAESSYEQYF. The CDR3 region has the DNA TGTGCCAGCAGCCCTTCAGCGGAGAGCTCCTACGAGCAGTACTTC.

There are many counts of this clonotype. The rearrangement links TRBV4-1 to TRBJ1-5; D is uncertain. The V end lost 1 base, the J end lost 3 bases, and 7 bases lay between the germline ends. This CDR3 contains 14 residues. Germline V gene sequence: CDR1 MGHRA, CDR2 YSYEKL. CDR3 amino acids: CASSQGSHNQPQHF. For the CDR3, the DNA is TGCGCCAGCAGCCAAGGCAGTCACAATCAGCCCCAGCATTTT.

The rearrangement uses TRBV20-1 and TRBJ2-1, with TRBD2 identical over 8 bases. The CDR3 covers 14 residues. With V trimmed by 1 base and J by 7 bases, 6 bases remained unmatched. Per the germline V gene, CDR1 is DFQATT and CDR2 is SNEGSKA (reference sequence). The CDR3: CSARASGLKNEQFF. In DNA, the CDR3 is TGCAGTGCTAGAGCTAGCGGGCTTAAAAATGAGCAGTTCTTC.

This clonotype was observed many times. The gene calls are TRBV2 and TRBJ1-5; D is undetermined. Germline V gives CDR1 SNHLY, CDR2 FYNNEI. This CDR3 is built from 14 residues. V lost 5 bases, J lost 0 bases, and 8 bases lay in between. The CDR3 DNA follows: TGTGCCAGCAGTCGTGATTATAGCAATCAGCCCCAGCATTTT. Its translation is CASSRDYSNQPQHF.

This clonotype was picked up a small number of times. The chain has TRBV5-1 and TRBJ1-4; D not resolved. Germline-derived CDR1 and CDR2 are SGHRS and YFSETQ. The ends were cut back, 1 base at V and 8 bases at J, with 9 bases in the middle. The CDR3 consists of 13 residues. The CDR3 here is CASSLTLGEKLFF. CDR3 coding DNA: TGCGCCAGCAGCTTGACCCTGGGGGAAAAACTGTTTTTT.

Regarding this clonotype: The junction departs from the called germline gene at one end, perhaps through a read error. The rearrangement uses TRBV10-3 and TRBJ2-1, with D hard to call. Per germline, CDR1 ENHRY and CDR2 SYGVKD. The CDR3 runs to 15 residues. CDR3 sequence reads: CAISESPASYNKQFF. The CDR3, as DNA: TGTGCCATCAGTGAGTCGCCAGCTTCCTACAATAAGCAGTTCTTC.

This clonotype came up many times. The genes are TRBV2 and TRBJ2-5; 13 bases align to TRBD2. CDR3 length: 13 amino acids. Unmatched junction bases numbered 4, after V lost 6 bases and J lost 9 bases. Germline assignment: CDR1 SNHLY and CDR2 FYNNEI. The CDR3 reads CASRGTSGVAQYF. The CDR3 DNA reads as TGTGCCAGCAGAGGGACTAGCGGGGTTGCCCAGTACTTC.

Points on this clonotype: The junction departs from the called germline gene at one end, perhaps through a read error. The chain employs TRBV6-1 and TRBJ2-2; D is possibly TRBD1 (6 bases). This CDR3 is 13 amino acids long. Looked up from germline, CDR1 is MNHNS and CDR2 is SASEGT. DNA for the CDR3: TGTGCCAGCCGGGAAGTGGGGGCCGGTGAGCTGTTTTTT. Protein sequence: CASREVGAGELFF.

In this sample, this clonotype turned up a few times. V usage is TRBV7-3 and J usage is TRBJ1-1; the D gene is possibly TRBD1 (5 bases). CDR3 length equals 16 residues. Trimming cost V 5 bases and J 6 bases, with 22 bases left between them. Germline CDR1 and CDR2: SGHTA and FQGTGA. The CDR3 is CASSLPVDRVKAEAFF. CDR3 DNA: TGTGCCAGCAGCCTCCCGGTTGACAGAGTGAAAGCTGAAGCTTTCTTT.

This clonotype was detected a few times. The chain has TRBV7-9 and TRBJ2-5; no clear D gene. This CDR3 comprises 12 residues. Germline-derived CDR1 and CDR2 are SEHNR and FQNEAQ (reference sequence). V lost 4 bases and J lost 4, with 7 bases in between. The chain's CDR3 is CASSWAVETQYF. The CDR3 region has the DNA TGTGCCAGCAGCTGGGCCGTAGAGACCCAGTACTTC.

This clonotype occurred many times. The chain joins TRBV2 to TRBJ2-1; 7 nucleotides align to TRBD2. J gave up 8 bases and V 8 bases, and 6 bases lay outside the gene matches. Germline CDR1 SNHLY, CDR2 FYNNEI. The CDR3 has 12 amino acids. DNA for the CDR3: TGTGCCAGCCGGGAGGAGGGCCATGAGCAGTTCTTC. Translating it yields CASREEGHEQFF.

This clonotype was picked up many times. This chain connects TRBV12-5 to TRBJ1-1, with TRBD1 matching 10 bases. Germline V gives CDR1 LGHNT, CDR2 FRNRAP. V was clipped by 1 base and J by 0 bases; unmatched bases: 8. The CDR3 length is 18 residues. CDR3 amino acids: CASGLALLDRGMNTEAFF. The CDR3 bases are TGTGCTAGTGGTTTGGCGTTACTGGACAGGGGGATGAACACTGAAGCTTTCTTT. The entire variable domain, with the rest obtained from reference TRBV12-5 and TRBJ1-1, is as follows: DARVTQTPRHKVTEMGQEVTMRCQPILGHNTVFWYRQTMMQGLELLAYFRNRAPLDDSGMPKDRFSAEMPDATLATLKIQPSEPRDSAVYFCASGLALLDRGMNTEAFFGQGTRLTVV.

The table lists this clonotype with many counts. The CDR3 region is CATTINRGETQYF. Written as DNA, the CDR3 is TGTGCCACCACTATAAACAGGGGAGAGACCCAGTACTTC. The rearrangement joins TRBV2 to TRBJ2-5; 7 bases fit TRBD1. The V and J ends lost 10 bases and 4 bases, in that order; junction bases with no gene match: 9. The length of the CDR3 is 13 residues. Germline V gene sequence: CDR1 SNHLY, CDR2 FYNNEI.

This clonotype has ten or more counts. CDR3 region: CSAKTGTGSETQYF. Written as DNA, the CDR3 is TGCAGTGCTAAAACCGGGACTGGGTCAGAGACCCAGTACTTC. The V and J genes are TRBV20-1 and TRBJ2-5; TRBD2 might be the D (6 bases). V shed 4 bases and J shed 4 bases, with 16 bases lying between them. Germline CDR1 reads DFQATT; CDR2 reads SNEGSKA (reference sequence). The CDR3 contains 14 residues.

This clonotype was found many times. The chain has TRBV20-1 and TRBJ1-5; D perhaps matches TRBD1 (5 bases). The germline V gene encodes CDR1 DFQATT and CDR2 SNEGSKA (reference sequence). V gave up 7 bases and J gave up 1 base, with 17 bases separating them. The CDR3 spans 15 residues. CDR3 amino acids: CSVPTGGWSNQPQHF. The DNA of the CDR3 is TGCAGTGTCCCAACAGGCGGTTGGAGCAATCAGCCCCAGCATTTT.

The chain carries TRBV7-8 and TRBJ2-1; D may be TRBD1 (5 bases). This CDR3 region has 14 residues. Trimming removed 5 bases at V and 1 base at J, with 9 bases between. Germline V gene sequence: CDR1 SGHVS, CDR2 FQNEAQ. The CDR3 nucleotides read TGTGCCAGCAGCCATAGGGGATCCTACAATGAGCAGTTCTTC. Encoded protein: CASSHRGSYNEQFF.